The rows below give T cell receptor beta chains drawn from one sample of a study of regulatory T cells in long-lasting Graves disease. Each CDR3 protein gets one entry after TCRdb re-called the multiplex PCR reads with MiXCR. The sample consists of 300,000 to 400,000 distinct CDR3 sequences, 16% of them appearing once. The same specimen was also included in a second study, on T cells in Graves' hyperthyroidism and ophthalmopathy.

The specimen comprised peripheral blood mononuclear cells (PBMCs), sampled at new diagnosis, from a patient treated with antithyroid drugs. These receptors came from a man aged 40-49 years with Graves disease. Both conserved end residues are part of each CDR3. The order of the fields is J gene, V gene, clone size, D gene, CDR3 length, CDR3 DNA, CDR3 protein. D genes are given only for firm matches. Clone size is not always given. Where it is, it says once, few, many or a class for expanded clones.

>TRBJ2-2|TRBV20-1|many|-|16
TGCAGTGCTAGAGATGTGGAGGGAACGAACACCGGGGAGCTGTTTTTT
CSARDVEGTNTGELFF
>TRBJ1-5|TRBV2|many|-|14
TGTGCCAGCAGTGACTGGGGCGGCAATCAGCCCCAGCATTTT
CASSDWGGNQPQHF
>TRBJ2-5|TRBV6-4|-|-|14
TGTGCCAGCAGTTACGCGGGTGGGTCGGAGGCCCAGTACTTC
CASSYAGGSEAQYF
>TRBJ2-7|TRBV24-1|many|-|16
TGTGCCACCAGTGACCATAGAAACGCGGGCCGGGGCGAGCAGTACTTC
CATSDHRNAGRGEQYF
>TRBJ1-3|TRBV28|many|-|16
TGTGCCAGCAGTTTCCCTGGACACTACTCTGGAAACACCATATATTTT
CASSFPGHYSGNTIYF
>TRBJ1-1|TRBV6-1|-|-|16
TGTGCCAGCAGTGGATACAGGGAGGGGACGGACACTGAAGCTTTCTTT
CASSGYREGTDTEAFF
>TRBJ2-1|TRBV19|few|TRBD2|15
TGTGCCAGCCAAAGACTAGCGGGGGGGCGGAATGAGCAGTTCTTC
CASQRLAGGRNEQFF
>TRBJ2-7|TRBV11-1|many|TRBD2|14
TGTGCCAGCAGCATGGGACTAGCGGAGGGCGAGCAGTACTTC
CASSMGLAEGEQYF
>TRBJ2-1|TRBV6-9|many|TRBD2|15
TGTGCCAGCAGTTACGGGGGGGCCTCTGACAATGAGCAGTTCTTC
CASSYGGASDNEQFF
>TRBJ1-1|TRBV6-1|-|-|13
TGTGCCAGCAGTACAACAAGGAACACTGAAGCTTTCTTT
CASSTTRNTEAFF
>TRBJ1-1|TRBV12-3/TRBV12-4|many|-|16
TGTGCCAGCAGTTTTTCGGGGCAGTACCCGAACACTGAAGCTTTCTTT
CASSFSGQYPNTEAFF
>TRBJ2-5|TRBV12-5|-|TRBD2|15
TGTGCTAGTGGTTTGAAGGCGGGGGGCCCCGGGACCCAGTACTTC
CASGLKAGGPGTQYF
>TRBJ2-7|TRBV20-1|many|TRBD1|15
TGCAGTGCAAACGCACCCAGGACAGGGTCCTACGAGCAGTACTTC
CSANAPRTGSYEQYF
>TRBJ2-1|TRBV20-1|many|TRBD2|14
TGCAGTGCTAGAGCTAGCGGAAGATACAATGAGCAGTTCTTC
CSARASGRYNEQFF
>TRBJ2-6|TRBV12-5|many|-|12
TGTGCTAGTGGTCCATCGGCCAACGTCCTGACTTTC
CASGPSANVLTF
>TRBJ1-3|TRBV18|few|TRBD1|16
TGTGCCAGCTCACCTCGACAGGGGGTGGAAGGAAACACCATATATTTT
CASSPRQGVEGNTIYF
>TRBJ1-6|TRBV12-3/TRBV12-4|few|-|13
TGTGCCAGCGGAGACAGAGATAATTCACCCCTCCACTTT
CASGDRDNSPLHF
>TRBJ1-2|TRBV30|-|-|13
TGTGCCTGGAGTGTGGGAGGGGCGCTCGGCTACACCTTC
CAWSVGGALGYTF
>TRBJ1-1|TRBV29-1|many|-|16
TGCAGCGTGGGCCGGGCCCGAATAGCGATGAACACTGAAGCTTTCTTT
CSVGRARIAMNTEAFF
>TRBJ2-1|TRBV5-1|few|TRBD1|16
TGCGCCAGCAGTTCATCCGGGACAGGGCGCATCAATGAGCAGTTCTTC
CASSSSGTGRINEQFF
>TRBJ2-5|TRBV29-1|many|TRBD2|13
TGCAGCGGTGCCGCTAGCGGGGGAGAGACCCAGTACTTC
CSGAASGGETQYF
>TRBJ1-2|TRBV28|many|-|14
TGTGCCAGCGGAGAAGTAACAGGCGCAGGAGGCTACACCTTC
CASGEVTGAGGYTF